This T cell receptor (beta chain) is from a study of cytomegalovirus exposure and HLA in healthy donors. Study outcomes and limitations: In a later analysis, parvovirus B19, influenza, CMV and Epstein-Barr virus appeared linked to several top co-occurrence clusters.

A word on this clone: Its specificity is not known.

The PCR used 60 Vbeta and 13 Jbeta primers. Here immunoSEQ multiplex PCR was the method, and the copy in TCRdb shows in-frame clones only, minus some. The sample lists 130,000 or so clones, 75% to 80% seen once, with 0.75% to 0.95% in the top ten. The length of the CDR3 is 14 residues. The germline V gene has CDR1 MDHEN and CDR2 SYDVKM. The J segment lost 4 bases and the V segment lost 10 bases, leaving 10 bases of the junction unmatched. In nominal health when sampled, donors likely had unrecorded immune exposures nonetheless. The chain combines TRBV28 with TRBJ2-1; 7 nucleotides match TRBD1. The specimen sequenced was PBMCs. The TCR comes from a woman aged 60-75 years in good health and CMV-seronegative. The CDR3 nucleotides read TGTGCCACCAAAGTCCCGGGACAGTACAATGAGCAGTTCTTC. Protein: CATKVPGQYNEQFF.